The rows below give T cell receptor beta chains drawn from one sample of a study of cytomegalovirus exposure and HLA in healthy donors. The method was immunoSEQ multiplex PCR; TCRdb's version includes in-frame clones alone and lacks a portion of them. The table includes around 210,000 clones, 65% to 80% detected once. Input material: PBMCs. The receptor set was obtained from a man in his forties or fifties in good health and CMV-seronegative. The conserved cysteine and the conserved F or W are not part of the CDR3 here. Clone size is not always given. Where it is, it says once, few, many or a class for expanded clones.

few,TRBV7-9,TRBJ2-4,ASSFSTEGQIQY
-,TRBV30,TRBJ1-3,AWSAAGNTIY
-,TRBV5-1,TRBJ1-2,ASSHGASYGYT
-,TRBV27,TRBJ2-7,ASSTLELSSYEQY
-,TRBV6-5,TRBJ2-7,ASNLNYEQY
-,TRBV19,TRBJ1-5,ASSRLEYQPQH
-,TRBV7-6,TRBJ2-7,ASSVGGINEQY
-,TRBV5-4,TRBJ2-5,ASSRGLNQETQY
-,TRBV19,TRBJ1-5,ASSIGQGAGNQPQH
-,TRBV11-2,TRBJ2-3,ASSLGGPPDTQY
-,TRBV30,TRBJ1-2,AWGLDGGRTYT
once,TRBV4-1,TRBJ1-4,ASTLLGTGDEKLF
-,TRBV11-2,TRBJ2-2,ASSSLAGANTGELF
-,TRBV30,TRBJ1-2,AWTKGAVNYGYT
-,TRBV28,TRBJ2-1,ASTQRSSYNEQF
-,TRBV5-1,TRBJ2-1,ASSFPSGRNEQF
-,TRBV28,TRBJ1-4,ASTNFSGTRRFEKLF
-,TRBV15,TRBJ2-1,ATSRTRAGDTYNEQF
few,TRBV6-1,TRBJ1-2,ASSMGGPYGYT
-,TRBV14,TRBJ2-1,ASSLELAGMRNEQF
-,TRBV14,TRBJ2-1,ASSQLGLAGWF
few,TRBV5-1,TRBJ2-1,ASSLRIAEGSEQF
-,TRBV29-1,TRBJ2-7,STARASGNYEQY
-,TRBV30,TRBJ2-5,ACSGSIQETQY
-,TRBV28,TRBJ1-3,ASSDRGSGNTIY
-,TRBV28,TRBJ2-3,ASVPTGTSVHTQY
-,TRBV29-1,TRBJ2-7,SAWTSGRLNEQY
-,TRBV5-1,TRBJ2-5,ASSSAGGAFQY
-,TRBV9,TRBJ2-5,ASSVGGREGLETQY
-,TRBV19,TRBJ1-4,ASSTSGQGKIRGEKLF
-,TRBV5-6,TRBJ2-5,ASSFFQFEGFETQY
-,TRBV6-5,TRBJ2-7,ASMGEGRYEQY
-,TRBV4-1,TRBJ1-1,ASSQVQGQLTEAF
-,TRBV7-9,TRBJ2-6,ASSPGHYSGANVLT
-,TRBV28,TRBJ2-7,ASSFAGVSYEQY
-,TRBV27,TRBJ1-3,ASSALDSSGNTIY
-,TRBV28,TRBJ2-7,ASSLGTASYEQY
-,TRBV9,TRBJ1-1,ASSVGLLGGSNTEAF
-,TRBV14,TRBJ2-6,ASSQEGSRFRYSGANVLT
once,TRBV19,TRBJ2-1,ASSTSSGEQF
-,TRBV4-2,TRBJ2-5,ASSQILETGGEGETQY
-,TRBV28,TRBJ2-6,ASHPGQTANVLT
-,TRBV11-2,TRBJ2-7,ASSLNRGSSYEQY
-,TRBV4-1,TRBJ2-3,ASSQRLAGGVGDTQY
-,TRBV28,TRBJ1-5,ASSGRDRGGWQPQH